The present T cell receptor beta chain was sequenced within a study of cytomegalovirus exposure and HLA in healthy donors. Study-level background: In a later analysis, it was reported that the approximately 110 validation repertoires had been produced on the same platform as the 670 or so repertoires belonging to the first cohort. Findings of the study overall: Researchers counted around 170 TCR beta chains as cytomegalovirus-associated. In the 90 to 150 validation repertoires, under 95% of cluster scores exceeded 0, per a later analysis.

Measured with immunoSEQ multiplex PCR; TCRdb has only the in-frame clones, and not every one. The repertoire holds 90,000 or so clones, 85% seen once, with 20% in the top ten. Concerning this clone itself: Its specificity is unknown.

The TCR was taken from a man between 18 and 29 years old in good health and CMV-seropositive. Sequencing used PBMCs.

The CDR3 sequence: CASSLGSNYGYTF. DNA of the CDR3: TGTGCCAGCAGTTTAGGCAGTAACTATGGCTACACCTTC. The rearrangement uses TRBV28 and TRBJ1-2; D is undetermined. The CDR3 is 13 amino acids. CDR1 and CDR2 (germline): MDHEN, SYDVKM. Trimming removed 2 bases from V and 1 base from J, with 5 bases in between.